The 9 T cell receptor beta chains below come from one sample, sequenced in a study of regulatory T cells in long-lasting Graves disease. Construction of TCR beta libraries relied on iRepertoire HTBI primers and on Arm-PCR targeting CDR3 regions. MiXCR, applied by TCRdb to the multiplex PCR reads, yields one record per CDR3 protein. Among 350,000 to 500,000 distinct CDR3 sequences, about 14% were seen once, and the ten largest hold roughly 15%. Time point described: newly diagnosed GD, antithyroid drugs for less than 3 months. Generation of the TCR library employed RNA extracted from PBMCs. These data were also filed under a second study, of T cells in Graves' hyperthyroidism and ophthalmopathy.

The material was peripheral blood mononuclear cells (PBMCs), obtained at new diagnosis, from a patient treated with antithyroid drugs. These receptors originate from a woman aged 45-65 years with Graves disease.

With regard to this clonotype: The CDR3 end shows no conserved phenylalanine or tryptophan, and so a read error is likely. V gene TRBV19 combines with J gene TRBJ2-3, with D perhaps matching TRBD2 (5 bases). CDR3 length: 16 residues. The V end lost 8 bases, the J end lost 1 base, and 19 bases lay between the germline ends. Per the germline V gene, CDR1 is LNHDA and CDR2 is SQIVND (reference sequence). The CDR3: CASQSWERAGTDTQYS. Here the CDR3 DNA reads TGTGCCAGTCAATCCTGGGAGAGGGCTGGCACAGATACGCAGTATTCT.

This clonotype was picked up a small number of times. This chain connects TRBV27 to TRBJ2-1; D is unclear. From germline, CDR1 is MNHEY and CDR2 SMNVEV (reference sequence). The CDR3 consists of 13 residues. The V gene lost 5 bases and the J gene lost 3 bases, with 8 bases spanning the gap. DNA for the CDR3: TGTGCCAGCAGTCGGGCGATCTACAATGAGCAGTTCTTC. Its translation: CASSRAIYNEQFF.

This clonotype appeared many times. The chain employs TRBV29-1 and TRBJ2-2, with unresolved D. V lost 4 bases to trimming and J lost 1 base, with 7 bases between them. Germline values: CDR1 SQVTM, CDR2 ANQGSEA. This CDR3 comprises 13 residues. The CDR3 is CSVGSGNTGELFF. CDR3 coding DNA: TGCAGCGTTGGTTCGGGGAACACCGGGGAGCTGTTTTTT.

This clonotype was seen many times. The CDR3 here is CASSSGPTGLTNEQFF. DNA for the CDR3: TGTGCCAGCAGTTCCGGGCCTACGGGACTCACCAATGAGCAGTTCTTC. The gene calls are TRBV27 and TRBJ2-1; TRBD2 is a possible D gene (6 bases). Germline CDR1 is MNHEY and CDR2 is SMNVEV (reference sequence). The V and J ends lost 4 bases and 6 bases respectively, with 19 bases between them. The CDR3 length is 16 residues.

This clonotype was recorded many times. The chain is built from TRBV11-1 and TRBJ2-1; 14 bases map to TRBD2. This CDR3 has 15 residues. Per the germline V gene, CDR1 is SGHAT and CDR2 is FQDESV (reference sequence). Trimming removed 5 bases from V and 8 bases from J; junction bases left unmatched: 5. CDR3 in DNA: TGTGCCAGCAGCCCAGGACTAGCGGGAGGATATGAGCAGTTCTTC. It codes for CASSPGLAGGYEQFF.

The count of this clonotype is one. The chain carries TRBV10-3 and TRBJ1-3; no reliable D call. Germline V gene data show CDR1 as ENHRY and CDR2 as SYGVKD. Trimming took 6 bases from V and 4 from J, leaving 10 bases between them. The CDR3 has 13 amino acids. As DNA, the CDR3 is TGTGCCATCAGGTCAAGGAACGGAAACACCATATATTTT. This gives the protein CAIRSRNGNTIYF.

In its sample, this clonotype was seen a few times. The chain is built from TRBV28 and TRBJ1-2; D not resolved. Trimming removed 4 bases at V and 6 bases at J, with 12 bases between. Germline CDR1 reads MDHEN; CDR2 reads SYDVKM. This CDR3 region has 13 residues. The CDR3 sequence: CASSSNDANGYTF. The CDR3 DNA reads TGTGCCAGCAGTTCAAACGACGCGAATGGCTACACCTTC.

The chain employs TRBV5-1 and TRBJ2-5; D unresolved. The CDR3 spans 14 residues. Germline CDR1 SGHRS, CDR2 YFSETQ. The ends were cut back, 1 base at V and 1 base at J, with 8 bases in the middle. The CDR3, as DNA: TGCGCCAGCAGCTTGCTTGACTTCCAAGAGACCCAGTACTTC. It encodes CASSLLDFQETQYF.

This clonotype was detected only a few times. The chain combines TRBV18 with TRBJ2-2; 10 nucleotides match TRBD1. The CDR3 length is 16 residues. V was pared by 0 bases and J by 6 bases, with 4 bases of the junction left unmatched. Per germline, CDR1 KGHSH and CDR2 LQKENI. The CDR3 protein is CASSPPGQGLAGELFF. CDR3 sequence (DNA): TGTGCCAGCTCACCACCGGGACAGGGGCTTGCCGGGGAGCTGTTTTTT.